A selection of T cell receptor beta chains follows, all from one sample in a study of blood T cells in healthy people across ages. MiXCR was run by TCRdb on the 5' RACE reads, yielding one entry per CDR3 protein. The data hold about 1.4 million distinct CDR3 sequences, with approximately 63% observed a single time. The sequenced sample consisted of blood. The origin of the receptors is a man in his late teens or twenties in good health. Each CDR3 is given without its conserved first and last residue. The D gene is left open where the match is weak. The size field is filled for only some rows; it gives once, few, many or a size class.

V,D,size,CDR3
TRBV20-1,NA,NA,SARAGTAYGYT
TRBV28,TRBD1,NA,ASTLALAWTRDRDTDTQY
TRBV18,NA,few,ASSPPNSLETQY
TRBV6-5,TRBD1,NA,ASRVGTGTQPQH
TRBV4-1,TRBD2,NA,ASSQAPGTSGGELF
TRBV3-1,NA,NA,ASSNPGRGNEKLF
TRBV10-3,TRBD2,few,AISESSGGPHNEQF
TRBV4-2,NA,NA,ASSQDRGWGHEQY
TRBV6-6,NA,NA,ASRRGDNGEQY
TRBV5-1,TRBD2,few,ASSWGGLNEQF
TRBV28,NA,few,ASRRNRENRLYGYT
TRBV7-2,NA,many,ASSLALQGPLYEQY
TRBV28,NA,few,ASTIPGAPLH
TRBV7-2,NA,NA,ASRDSGGRQYGYT
TRBV4-1,NA,NA,ASSQEGQKNEQY
TRBV20-1,TRBD2,few,SARGLAGHNEQF
TRBV27,TRBD1,once,ASSSRTGGSEHSNQPQH
TRBV12-3/TRBV12-4,NA,few,ASSLSGVAERGYT
TRBV12-3/TRBV12-4,NA,NA,ASSFRGPKNIQY
TRBV20-1,TRBD2,NA,SARALAGANEQF
TRBV7-9,TRBD1,NA,ASSSGTGISATNEKLF
TRBV6-5,TRBD2,NA,ASSYFLAGGSMAYNEQF
TRBV7-9,NA,NA,ASSFPTAGVFNEQF
TRBV4-1,NA,NA,ASSQPREIQETQY
TRBV20-1,TRBD1,NA,SVQGSHQGQPQH
TRBV10-3,TRBD2,NA,ATLKTSIESNEQF
TRBV29-1,NA,NA,SVLDRHQETQY
TRBV29-1,NA,few,SVEEGSGNYGYT
TRBV7-9,TRBD2,NA,ASSSGAGAYNEQF
TRBV18,NA,once,ASSPEGHGSVEQY
TRBV6-2/TRBV6-3,NA,once,ASSHGPLTSNNYGYT
TRBV5-1,TRBD1,few,ASSFNNRGNEQF
TRBV27,NA,NA,ASSLSRDRDYEQY
TRBV11-2,NA,NA,ASSLPLRTQETQY
TRBV12-3/TRBV12-4,NA,few,ASSFYGGVRANTEQY
TRBV18,NA,NA,ASSPLQLNTGELF
TRBV20-1,NA,NA,SARDVLVGQPNTEAF
TRBV6-5,TRBD2,NA,ASSRPSGSKETQY
TRBV20-1,TRBD1,NA,SARAGTGSMRQPQH
TRBV6-1,NA,NA,ASSVAYNSPLH
TRBV29-1,NA,NA,SVDSLMNTEAF
TRBV27,NA,NA,ASSLPPVEGVYEQY
TRBV5-1,TRBD2,NA,ASSLWREQTGELF
TRBV7-2,TRBD2,NA,ANSRQRGRDTDTQY
TRBV4-2,NA,NA,ASSYGEDDPWEKLF
TRBV11-2,NA,many,ASSPVKAPYEQY
TRBV20-1,TRBD1,NA,SASGTANSPLH
TRBV27,NA,few,ASSSRQVQETQY
TRBV4-3,NA,NA,ASSQARANNEQF
TRBV12-3/TRBV12-4,NA,NA,ASSLVPGAEKLF
TRBV20-1,TRBD1,once,SARDRQGAKEQY
TRBV18,NA,NA,ASSPTLEGAGNEQF
TRBV5-1,TRBD1,few,ASSLDGVGTGHYEQY
TRBV7-2,NA,NA,ASRRGVSPQH
TRBV6-2/TRBV6-3,NA,NA,ASSTWASTDLTWRNEQF
TRBV2,NA,NA,AGRGRRSNGYT
TRBV7-2,TRBD2,once,ASSLGNWGGVGELF
TRBV6-5,TRBD2,NA,ASSRSSGGLDTQY
TRBV24-1,NA,NA,ATSGFGAGNHNEQF